What follows describes a single T cell receptor (beta chain). The antigen is not known. The data belong to a study of T cell responses to AZD1222 COVID-19 vaccine. General study findings and limits: Only a handful of AZD1222 recipients, roughly six in all, had baseline seropositivity. CD4 TCRs linked to vaccination spanned spike, dominating at 160-218 and 743-854.

The CDR3 runs 12 residues. Trimming left V 4 bases short and J 5 bases short, with 9 bases between. From germline, CDR1 is SGHRS and CDR2 YFSETQ. The protocol was immunoSEQ multiplex PCR, while the TCRdb copy is restricted to in-frame clones and leaves out a portion. Found here are 120,000 or so clones, 80% to 90% of them singletons; the top ten hold 9% to 9.5%. The rearrangement links TRBV5-1 to TRBJ1-1; no definite D call. The clonotype was recovered from an adult in good health. The specimen was peripheral blood, collected on day 0 of AZD1222 vaccination. In DNA form, the CDR3 reads TGCGCCAGCAGCCAAGAGAGTACTGAAGCTTTCTTT. Its protein is CASSQESTEAFF.